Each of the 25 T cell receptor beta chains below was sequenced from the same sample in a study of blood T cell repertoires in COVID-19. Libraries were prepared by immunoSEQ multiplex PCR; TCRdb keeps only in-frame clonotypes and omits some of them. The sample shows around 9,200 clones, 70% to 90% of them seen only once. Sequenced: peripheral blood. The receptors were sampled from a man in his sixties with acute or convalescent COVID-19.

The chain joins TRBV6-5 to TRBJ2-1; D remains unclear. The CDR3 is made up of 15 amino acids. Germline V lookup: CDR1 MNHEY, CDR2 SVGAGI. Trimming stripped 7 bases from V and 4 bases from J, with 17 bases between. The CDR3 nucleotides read TGTGCCAGCATGGTATTCCCGACTCCTTACAATGAGCAGTTCTTC. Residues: CASMVFPTPYNEQFF.

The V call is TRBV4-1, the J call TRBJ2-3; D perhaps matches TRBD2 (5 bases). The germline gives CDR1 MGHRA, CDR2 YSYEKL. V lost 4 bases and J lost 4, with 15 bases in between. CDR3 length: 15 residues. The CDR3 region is CASSPIGLASDTQYF. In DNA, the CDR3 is TGCGCCAGCAGCCCAATCGGGCTAGCCTCAGATACGCAGTATTTT.

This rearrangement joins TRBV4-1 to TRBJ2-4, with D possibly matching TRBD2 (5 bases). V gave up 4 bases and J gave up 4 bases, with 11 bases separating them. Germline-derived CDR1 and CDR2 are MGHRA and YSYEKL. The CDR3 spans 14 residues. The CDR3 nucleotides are TGCGCCAGCAGCCCCCGGGATCCGAAAAACATTCAGTACTTC. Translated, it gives CASSPRDPKNIQYF.

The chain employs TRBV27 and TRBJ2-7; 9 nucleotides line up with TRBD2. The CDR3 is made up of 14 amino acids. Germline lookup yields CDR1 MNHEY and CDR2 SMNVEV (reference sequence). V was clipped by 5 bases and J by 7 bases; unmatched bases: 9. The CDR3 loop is CASSKRGAEREQYF. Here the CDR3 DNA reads TGTGCCAGCAGTAAGCGGGGGGCTGAAAGGGAGCAGTACTTC.

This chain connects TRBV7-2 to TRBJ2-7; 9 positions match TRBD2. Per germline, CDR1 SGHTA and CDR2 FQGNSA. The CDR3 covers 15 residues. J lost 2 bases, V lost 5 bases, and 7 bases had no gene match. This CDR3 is CASSLLASGTYEQYF. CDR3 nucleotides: TGTGCCAGCAGCCTACTTGCTAGCGGGACCTACGAGCAGTACTTC.

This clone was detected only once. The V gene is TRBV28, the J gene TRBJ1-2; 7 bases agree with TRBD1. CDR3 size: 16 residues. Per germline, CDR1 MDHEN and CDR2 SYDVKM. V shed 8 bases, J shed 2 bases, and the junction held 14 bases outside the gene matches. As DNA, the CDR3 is TGTGCCAGCGGAACTCTCAACAGGGGAGAAAACTATGGCTACACCTTC. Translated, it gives CASGTLNRGENYGYTF.

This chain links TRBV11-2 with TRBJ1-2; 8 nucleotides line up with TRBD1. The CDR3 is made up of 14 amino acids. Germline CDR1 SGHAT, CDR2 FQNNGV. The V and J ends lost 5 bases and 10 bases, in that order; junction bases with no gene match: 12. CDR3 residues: CASSHPGQGRTYTF. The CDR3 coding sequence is TGTGCCAGCAGCCACCCAGGACAGGGACGAACCTACACCTTC.

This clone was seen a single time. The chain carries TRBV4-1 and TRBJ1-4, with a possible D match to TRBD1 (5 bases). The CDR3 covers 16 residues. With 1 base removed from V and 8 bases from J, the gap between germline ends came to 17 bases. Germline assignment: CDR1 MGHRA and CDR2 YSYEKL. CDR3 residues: CASSQGIQGRQEKLFF. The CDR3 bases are TGCGCCAGCAGCCAAGGTATCCAGGGCAGACAGGAAAAACTGTTTTTT.

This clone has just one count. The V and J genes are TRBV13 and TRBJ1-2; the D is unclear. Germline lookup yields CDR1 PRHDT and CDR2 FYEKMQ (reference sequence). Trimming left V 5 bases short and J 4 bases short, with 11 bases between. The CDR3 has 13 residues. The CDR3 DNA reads TGTGCCAGCAGCATTGGCAGGCTCTATGGCTACACCTTC. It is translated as CASSIGRLYGYTF.

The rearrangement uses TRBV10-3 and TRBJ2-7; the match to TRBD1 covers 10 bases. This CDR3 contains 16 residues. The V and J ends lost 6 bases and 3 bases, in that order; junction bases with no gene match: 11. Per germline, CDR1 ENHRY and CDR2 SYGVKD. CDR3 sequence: CAISPRDRGDRYEQYF. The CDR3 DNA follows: TGTGCCATCAGCCCAAGGGACAGGGGCGACCGCTACGAGCAGTACTTC.

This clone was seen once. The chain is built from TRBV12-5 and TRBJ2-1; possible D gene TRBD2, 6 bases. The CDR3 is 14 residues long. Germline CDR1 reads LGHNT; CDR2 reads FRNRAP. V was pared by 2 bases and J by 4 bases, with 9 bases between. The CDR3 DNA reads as TGTGCTAGTGGTTTGAACCTAGCGTACAATGAGCAGTTCTTC. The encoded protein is CASGLNLAYNEQFF.

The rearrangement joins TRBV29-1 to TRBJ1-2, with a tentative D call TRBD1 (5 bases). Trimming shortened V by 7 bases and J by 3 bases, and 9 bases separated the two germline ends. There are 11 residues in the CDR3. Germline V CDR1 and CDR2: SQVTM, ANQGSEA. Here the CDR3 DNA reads TGCAGCGCTCAACAGGACTATGGCTACACCTTC. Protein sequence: CSAQQDYGYTF.

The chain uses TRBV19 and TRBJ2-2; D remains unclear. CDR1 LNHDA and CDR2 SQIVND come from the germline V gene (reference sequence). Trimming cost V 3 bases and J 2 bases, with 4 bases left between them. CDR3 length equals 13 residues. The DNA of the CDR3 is TGTGCCAGTAGTATCCTCAACACCGGGGAGCTGTTTTTT. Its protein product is CASSILNTGELFF. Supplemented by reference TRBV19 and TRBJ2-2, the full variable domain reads DGGITQSPKYLFRKEGQNVTLSCEQNLNHDAMYWYRQDPGQGLRLIYYSQIVNDFQKGDIAEGYSVSREKKESFPLTVTSAQKNPTAFYLCASSILNTGELFFGEGSRLTVL.

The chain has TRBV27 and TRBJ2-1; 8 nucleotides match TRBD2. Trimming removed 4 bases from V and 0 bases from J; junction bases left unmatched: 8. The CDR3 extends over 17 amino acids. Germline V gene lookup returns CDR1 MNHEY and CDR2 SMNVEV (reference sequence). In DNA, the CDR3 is TGTGCCAGCAGTTGGGGAATAGCGGGGAGCTCCTACAATGAGCAGTTCTTC. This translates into CASSWGIAGSSYNEQFF.

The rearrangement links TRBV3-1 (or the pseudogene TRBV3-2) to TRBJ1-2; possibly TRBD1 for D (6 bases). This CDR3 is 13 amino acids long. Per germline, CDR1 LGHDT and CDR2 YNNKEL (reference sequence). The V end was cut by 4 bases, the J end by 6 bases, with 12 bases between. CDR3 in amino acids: CASSPGGLNGYTF. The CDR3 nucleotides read TGTGCCAGCAGCCCCGGGGGGCTTAATGGCTACACCTTC.

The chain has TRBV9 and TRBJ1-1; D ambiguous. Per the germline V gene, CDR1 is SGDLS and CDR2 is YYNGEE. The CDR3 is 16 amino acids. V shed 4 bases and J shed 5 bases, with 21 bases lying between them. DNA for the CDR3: TGTGCCAGCAGCCCCCCCCTTATCGGCCAGGCGACTGAAGCTTTCTTT. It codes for CASSPPLIGQATEAFF.

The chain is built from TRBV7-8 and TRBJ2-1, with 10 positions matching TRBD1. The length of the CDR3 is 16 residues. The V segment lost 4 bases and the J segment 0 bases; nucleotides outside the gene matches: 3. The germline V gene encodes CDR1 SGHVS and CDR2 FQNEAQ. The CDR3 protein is CASSSDRGLSYNEQFF. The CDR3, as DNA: TGTGCCAGCAGCTCAGACAGGGGGCTCTCCTACAATGAGCAGTTCTTC.

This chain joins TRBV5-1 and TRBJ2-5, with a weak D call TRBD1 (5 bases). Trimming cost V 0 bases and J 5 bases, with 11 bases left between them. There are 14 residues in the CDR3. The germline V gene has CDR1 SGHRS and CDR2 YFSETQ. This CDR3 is CASSLGGWWETQYF. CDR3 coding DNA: TGCGCCAGCAGCTTGGGGGGCTGGTGGGAGACCCAGTACTTC.

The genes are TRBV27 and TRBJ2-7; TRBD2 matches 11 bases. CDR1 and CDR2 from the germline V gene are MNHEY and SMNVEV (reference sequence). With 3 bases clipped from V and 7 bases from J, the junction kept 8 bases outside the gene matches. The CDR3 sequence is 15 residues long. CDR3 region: CASSFGLAGGGEQYF. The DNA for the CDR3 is TGTGCCAGCAGTTTCGGCCTAGCGGGAGGTGGGGAGCAGTACTTC.

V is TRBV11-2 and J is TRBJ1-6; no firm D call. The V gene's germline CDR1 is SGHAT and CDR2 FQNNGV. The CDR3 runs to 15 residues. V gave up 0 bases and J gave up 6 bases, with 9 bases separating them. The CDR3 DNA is TGTGCCAGCAGCTTAGATCCAGAAATTAATTCACCCCTCCACTTT. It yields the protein CASSLDPEINSPLHF.

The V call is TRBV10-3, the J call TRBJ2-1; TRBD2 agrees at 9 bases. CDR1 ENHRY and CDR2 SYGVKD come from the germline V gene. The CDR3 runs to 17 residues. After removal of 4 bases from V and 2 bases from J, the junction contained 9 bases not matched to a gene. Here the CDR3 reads CAISGTRGGRAYNEQFF. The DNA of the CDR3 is TGTGCCATCAGTGGTACCCGTGGCGGGAGGGCCTACAATGAGCAGTTCTTC.

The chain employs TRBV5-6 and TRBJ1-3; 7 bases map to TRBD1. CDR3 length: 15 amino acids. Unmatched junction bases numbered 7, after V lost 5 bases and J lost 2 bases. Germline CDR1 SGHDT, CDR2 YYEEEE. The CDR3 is CASSPDRVPGNTIYF. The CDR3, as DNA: TGTGCCAGCAGTCCTGACAGGGTCCCTGGAAACACCATATATTTT.

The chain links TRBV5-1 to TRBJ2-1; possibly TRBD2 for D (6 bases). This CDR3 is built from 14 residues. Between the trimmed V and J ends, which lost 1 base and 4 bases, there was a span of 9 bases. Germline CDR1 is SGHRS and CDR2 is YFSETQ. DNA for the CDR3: TGCGCCAGCAGCTTGTCTAGCGCGTACAATGAGCAGTTCTTC. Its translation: CASSLSSAYNEQFF.

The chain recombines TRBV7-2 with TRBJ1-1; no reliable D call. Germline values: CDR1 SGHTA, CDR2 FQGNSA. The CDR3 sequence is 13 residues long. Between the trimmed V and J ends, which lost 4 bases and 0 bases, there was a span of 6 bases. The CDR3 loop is CASSSLVNTEAFF. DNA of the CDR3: TGTGCCAGCAGCTCCTTAGTGAACACTGAAGCTTTCTTT.

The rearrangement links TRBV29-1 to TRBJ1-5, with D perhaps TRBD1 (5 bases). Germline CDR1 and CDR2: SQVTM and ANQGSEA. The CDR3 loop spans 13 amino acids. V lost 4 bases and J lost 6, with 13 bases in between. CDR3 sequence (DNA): TGCAGCGTTGCCGGGGGGGTAGGTCAGCCCCAGCATTTT. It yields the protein CSVAGGVGQPQHF. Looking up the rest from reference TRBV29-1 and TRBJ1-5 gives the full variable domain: SAVISQKPSRDICQRGTSLTIQCQVDSQVTMMFWYRQQPGQSLTLIATANQGSEATYESGFVIDKFPISRPNLTFSTLTVSNMSPEDSSIYLCSVAGGVGQPQHFGDGTRLSIL.